The TCR beta chain described here comes from a study of Graves' ophthalmopathy and Graves' hyperthyroidism. Background on the study: Before any treatment, peripheral blood was taken at the initial diagnosis. Findings and limits, study-wide: Most expanded clonotypes in thyroid above 0.001 frequency also showed up in blood.

Orbital computed tomography, thyroid ultrasound, TRAb, serum thyroxine and clinical symptoms formed the basis of diagnosis. In regard to this clonotype: Its antigen is undetermined. The junction and the germline gene differ at one end; a read error may be behind it.

Researchers took RNA transcripts and amplified TCR beta CDR3 regions from them. Second-round multiplex PCR came after a first-round RT-PCR that employed HTBI primers. In TCRdb, the multiplex PCR reads were re-called with MiXCR into one record per CDR3 protein. The sample lists about 740,000 distinct CDR3 sequences, 35% to 50% occurring once. The germline CDR1 and CDR2 sequences are SQVTM and ANQGSEA. The CDR3 is made up of 13 amino acids. This chain uses TRBV29-1 with TRBJ2-6, with D perhaps TRBD1 (5 bases). The TCR sequence derives from an adult man with Graves' ophthalmopathy. Input material: peripheral blood. This chain's CDR3 is CSVGVDKLNTEAF. The CDR3 coding sequence is TGCAGCGTTGGGGTGGACAAGTTGAACACTGAAGCTTTC. Full variable domain (missing parts from reference TRBV29-1 and TRBJ2-6): SAVISQKPSRDICQRGTSLTIQCQVDSQVTMMFWYRQQPGQSLTLIATANQGSEATYESGFVIDKFPISRPNLTFSTLTVSNMSPEDSSIYLCSVGVDKLNTEAFGAGSRLTVL.